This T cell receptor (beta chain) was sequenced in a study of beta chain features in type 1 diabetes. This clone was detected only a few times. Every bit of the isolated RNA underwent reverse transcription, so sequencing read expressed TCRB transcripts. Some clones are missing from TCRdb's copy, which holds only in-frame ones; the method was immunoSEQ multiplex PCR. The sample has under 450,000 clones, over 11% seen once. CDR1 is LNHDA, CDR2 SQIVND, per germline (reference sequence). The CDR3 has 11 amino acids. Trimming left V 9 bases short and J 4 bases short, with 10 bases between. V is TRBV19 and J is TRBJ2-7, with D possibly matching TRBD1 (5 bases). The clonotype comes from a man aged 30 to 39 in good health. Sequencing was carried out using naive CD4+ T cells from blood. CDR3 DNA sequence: TGTGCCAGGGACACCAGATACGAGCAGTACGTC. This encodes CARDTRYEQYV.